This T cell receptor (beta chain) originates from a study of T-cell memory formation after mild COVID-19. Study observations and caveats: Clones shrinking between day 15 and 85 showed a balanced CD4/CD8 split, and those that grew later tilted toward CD4+. Pre-infection memory already had some responding clones, implying cross-reactive memory joined. For contracting clones, CD4+ ones sat mainly in CM and EM, CD8+ in EMRA.

cDNA libraries for TCR alpha and TCR beta, carrying sample barcodes and UMIs, came from 5'RACE with constant-segment primers. TCRdb used MiXCR to reprocess the 5' RACE reads, holding one entry per CDR3 protein. The table lists around 300,000 distinct CDR3 sequences, roughly 13% of them singletons, with about 20% in the top ten. This CDR3 is 19 amino acids long. V lost 5 bases to trimming and J lost 3 bases; unmatched junction nucleotides: 13. Germline V gene data show CDR1 as SGHTA and CDR2 as FQGTGA. This clonotype appeared a few times. Its antigen remains unknown. The V and J genes are TRBV7-3 and TRBJ2-5; TRBD2 aligns across 15 bases. Sequenced sample: PBMCs or a T cell subset sorted from them (not recorded which). This clonotype originated in a man younger than 35 who had mild COVID-19 (a few samples of this study predate the infection). Cell type and time point are not known. The CDR3 sequence is CASSPATRTSGGAEETQYF. The DNA for the CDR3 is TGTGCCAGCAGCCCCGCTACCCGGACTAGCGGGGGGGCAGAAGAGACCCAGTACTTC.